The 15 T cell receptor beta chains presented below share a single source sample, sequenced in a study of control samples from healthy donors and cancer patients. The table came from immunoSEQ multiplex PCR; TCRdb's copy has only in-frame clones and leaves some out. Of fewer than 100,000 clones in the sample, roughly 88% were seen once. The specimen was blood. Source of these receptors: a woman aged 50 to 65 in good health.

In its sample, this clone was seen once. The chain recombines TRBV5-6 with TRBJ2-7; possibly TRBD2 for D (6 bases). Trimming stripped 6 bases from V and 2 bases from J, with 15 bases between. The CDR3 sequence is 14 residues long. Germline V lookup: CDR1 SGHDT, CDR2 YYEEEE. The CDR3 region has the DNA TGTGCCAGCATCTCGAGGTCGGGAGCCTACGAGCAGTACTTC. The encoded protein is CASISRSGAYEQYF.

A remark on this clone: At one end, the junction sequence differs from germline, possibly due to a read error. CDR3 amino acids: CAIFREGVNTEVFF. CDR3 sequence (DNA): TGTGCCATCTTTCGCGAGGGAGTGAACACTGAAGTTTTCTTT. This chain links TRBV6-5 with TRBJ1-1, with D unclear. The CDR3 extends over 14 amino acids. Germline CDR1 and CDR2: MNHEY and SVGAGI.

There are a few counts of this clone. This sample includes further DNA sequences coding for the same CDR3. This chain links TRBV2 with TRBJ1-1; perhaps TRBD1 as D (5 bases). Germline lookup yields CDR1 SNHLY and CDR2 FYNNEI. This CDR3 region has 14 residues. Trimming pared 2 bases from V and 0 bases from J, leaving 7 bases between. The CDR3 spells CASSENRLNTEAFF. The CDR3 coding sequence is TGTGCCAGCAGTGAAAACAGGCTGAACACTGAAGCTTTCTTT.

The rearrangement joins TRBV30 to TRBJ2-2, with a possible D match to TRBD1 (5 bases). The germline CDR1 and CDR2 sequences are GTSNPN and SVGIG (reference sequence). This CDR3 is 15 amino acids long. Deletions cut 0 bases from V and 3 bases from J, with 11 bases between. The CDR3 reads CAWSVLDIDTGELFF. CDR3 coding DNA: TGTGCCTGGAGTGTACTGGACATCGACACCGGGGAGCTGTTTTTT.

The chain employs TRBV5-4 and TRBJ2-5; 7 bases are shared with TRBD1. The CDR3 spans 13 residues. Germline assignment: CDR1 SGHNT and CDR2 YYREEE (reference sequence). The V and J ends lost 4 bases and 4 bases, in that order; junction bases with no gene match: 4. CDR3 sequence reads: CASSTTGRETQYF. In DNA, the CDR3 is TGTGCCAGCAGCACGACAGGGCGAGAGACCCAGTACTTC.

CDR3 amino acids: CASSLDVYNEQFF. The CDR3 nucleotides read TGTGCCAGCAGCCTGGACGTCTACAATGAGCAGTTCTTC. This chain connects TRBV9 to TRBJ2-1; D ambiguous. V was pared by 4 bases and J by 3 bases, with 8 bases between. Germline lookup yields CDR1 SGDLS and CDR2 YYNGEE. This CDR3 is 13 amino acids long.

The rearrangement joins TRBV3-1 (or the pseudogene TRBV3-2) to TRBJ1-5; the D gene is possibly TRBD1 (6 bases). The CDR3 is 14 amino acids. CDR1 is LGHDT, CDR2 YNNKEL, per germline (reference sequence). V dropped 1 base and J dropped 6 bases, with 10 bases sitting between them. CDR3 bases: TGTGCCAGCAGCCAAGGACAGGTTGGTCAGCCCCAGCATTTT. Translating it yields CASSQGQVGQPQHF.

Worth noting for this clone: Other DNA sequences in the same sample also yield this CDR3. V and J are TRBV5-5 and TRBJ1-1; unclear D gene. The ends were cut back, 0 bases at V and 2 bases at J, with 8 bases in the middle. The CDR3 contains 14 residues. From germline, CDR1 is SGHKS and CDR2 YYEKEE (reference sequence). CDR3 amino acids: CASSLGAANTEAFF. CDR3 nucleotide sequence: TGTGCCAGCAGCTTGGGGGCAGCTAACACTGAAGCTTTCTTT.

The chain joins TRBV11-2 to TRBJ2-2; D uncertain. The CDR3 extends over 14 amino acids. Trimming shortened V by 3 bases and J by 3 bases, and 8 bases separated the two germline ends. CDR1 is SGHAT and CDR2 is FQNNGV in the germline V gene. CDR3 loop: CASSFERYTGELFF. In DNA, the CDR3 is TGTGCCAGCAGCTTTGAGCGTTACACCGGGGAGCTGTTTTTT. The complete variable domain, with remaining parts taken from reference TRBV11-2 and TRBJ2-2, reads EAGVAQSPRYKIIEKRQSVAFWCNPISGHATLYWYQQILGQGPKLLIQFQNNGVVDDSQLPKDRFSAERLKGVDSTLKIQPAKLEDSAVYLCASSFERYTGELFFGEGSRLTVL.

The rearrangement joins TRBV25-1 to TRBJ2-1; 7 positions match TRBD2. The length of the CDR3 is 15 residues. The germline CDR1 and CDR2 sequences are MGHDK and SYGVNS. V trimming: 4 bases; J trimming: 4 bases; junction bases outside the gene matches: 7. CDR3 in DNA: TGTGCCAGCAGTGGGTACGGGGGGATGTACAATGAGCAGTTCTTC. As protein: CASSGYGGMYNEQFF.

V is TRBV4-2 and J is TRBJ2-3, with 8 nucleotides matching TRBD2. The germline gives CDR1 LGHNA, CDR2 YNFKEQ. CDR3 length: 14 amino acids. V lost 1 base, J lost 6 bases, and 3 bases stayed unmatched. The CDR3 DNA reads TGTGCCAGCAGCCAAGGCGGGGGGCGGGATACGCAGTATTTT. Amino acid sequence: CASSQGGGRDTQYF.

V gene TRBV6-6 combines with J gene TRBJ1-1; 7 bases are a match to TRBD1. The V and J ends lost 5 bases and 5 bases, in that order; junction bases with no gene match: 8. From germline, CDR1 is MNHNY and CDR2 SVGAGI (reference sequence). The CDR3 sequence is 14 residues long. The CDR3 nucleotides read TGTGCCAGCAGTCCAGGTGGGACAGTTACTGAAGCTTTCTTT. Translating it yields CASSPGGTVTEAFF.

This chain joins TRBV15 and TRBJ2-7; no reliable D call. The CDR3 is 14 amino acids. CDR1 is LNHNV and CDR2 is YYDKDF in the germline V gene (reference sequence). The germline V and J ends were trimmed by 0 bases and 3 bases, with 9 bases remaining between them. The DNA of the CDR3 is TGTGCCACCAGCAGAGAGCCCGGGTTCTACGAGCAGTACTTC. This translates into CATSREPGFYEQYF.

This chain connects TRBV5-8 to TRBJ2-2, with 8 positions matching TRBD1. Trimming removed 5 bases from V and 6 bases from J; junction bases left unmatched: 9. The germline gives CDR1 SGHTS, CDR2 YDEGEE. The CDR3 has 15 amino acids. The CDR3 nucleotides are TGTGCCAGCAGTCCCGGGACAGGAGCCCCCGGGGAGCTGTTTTTT. Its protein product is CASSPGTGAPGELFF.

V is TRBV19 and J is TRBJ1-1; TRBD1 matches 9 bases. This CDR3 contains 14 residues. V was pared by 4 bases and J by 4 bases, with 4 bases of the junction left unmatched. Per germline, CDR1 LNHDA and CDR2 SQIVND (reference sequence). CDR3 sequence reads: CASSRDRVITEAFF. In nucleotides, the CDR3 is TGTGCCAGTAGTAGGGACAGGGTGATCACTGAAGCTTTCTTT. Using reference TRBV19 and TRBJ1-1 for the parts outside the CDR3, the full variable domain is DGGITQSPKYLFRKEGQNVTLSCEQNLNHDAMYWYRQDPGQGLRLIYYSQIVNDFQKGDIAEGYSVSREKKESFPLTVTSAQKNPTAFYLCASSRDRVITEAFFGQGTRLTVV.